Below are 4 T cell receptor beta chains sequenced from a single sample in a study of T cells in Graves' hyperthyroidism and ophthalmopathy. RNA transcripts provided the source from which TCR beta CDR3 regions were amplified. HTBI primers were the set used in a first-round RT-PCR of the TCR CDR3. MiXCR was run by TCRdb on the multiplex PCR reads, yielding one entry per CDR3 protein. The table records around 250,000 distinct CDR3 sequences, approximately 15% of them present only once. Sequencing was carried out using blood. The receptors stem from a woman aged 40-49 years with Graves' hyperthyroidism that later progressed to Graves' ophthalmopathy.

This clonotype was recorded at least ten times. V usage is TRBV7-8 and J usage is TRBJ2-7; TRBD2 aligns across 8 bases. The CDR3 totals 13 residues. Per the germline V gene, CDR1 is SGHVS and CDR2 is FQNEAQ. The trim removed 8 bases at V and 1 base at J, leaving 4 bases unmatched. CDR3 DNA sequence: TGTGCCAGCGCTAGCGGGCAATCCTACGAGCAGTACTTC. Its translation: CASASGQSYEQYF.

The sample holds many counts of this clonotype. The chain recombines TRBV30 with TRBJ2-7; tentatively, D is TRBD1 or TRBD2 (5 bases each). CDR3 length equals 17 residues. Per the germline V gene, CDR1 is GTSNPN and CDR2 is SVGIG (reference sequence). Trimming took 3 bases from V and 2 from J, leaving 23 bases between them. This chain's CDR3 is CAWSETHRDLPTYEQYF. For the CDR3, the DNA is TGTGCCTGGAGCGAGACTCACCGGGACCTTCCGACCTACGAGCAGTACTTC. The full variable domain, its missing parts supplied by reference TRBV30 and TRBJ2-7, is SQTIHQWPATLVQPVGSPLSLECTVEGTSNPNLYWYRQAAGRGLQLLFYSVGIGQISSEVPQNLSASRPQDRQFILSSKKLLLSDSGFYLCAWSETHRDLPTYEQYFGPGTRLTVT.

About this clonotype: This clone may be a read error of a much larger clone one base away. This chain joins TRBV7-2 and TRBJ2-7; D remains ambiguous. The CDR3 sequence is 13 residues long. The V gene's germline CDR1 is SGHTA and CDR2 FQGNSA. Trimming removed 5 bases at V and 3 bases at J, with 11 bases between. CDR3 region: CASSPRRSYEQYF. DNA for the CDR3: TGTGCCAGCAGCCCCCGTCGTAGCTACGAGCAGTACTTC.

This clonotype was seen at least ten times. The chain employs TRBV6-2 or TRBV6-3 and TRBJ2-3; tentative D call: TRBD2 (5 bases). CDR3 length: 15 residues. Trimming pared 7 bases from V and 2 bases from J, leaving 16 bases between. The germline CDR1 and CDR2 sequences are MNHEY and SVGEGT. As DNA, the CDR3 is TGTGCCAGCACGTCCTGGGCTAGCATCACAGATACGCAGTATTTT. Its translation: CASTSWASITDTQYF.